These 24 T cell receptor beta chains were all obtained from the same sample, sequenced in a study of blood T cell repertoires in COVID-19. Method: immunoSEQ multiplex PCR; TCRdb's copy keeps in-frame clones and lacks some. This table holds 150,000 or so clones, about 80% found once. The sequenced sample consisted of peripheral blood. The origin of the receptors is a woman older than 75 with acute or convalescent COVID-19.

This clone was detected only a few times. The CDR3 spells CASSNLRGNEQFF. The CDR3 nucleotides are TGTGCCAGCAGCAACCTCAGGGGGAATGAGCAGTTCTTC. The J gene is TRBJ2-1, the V gene TRBV7-2, with 7 positions matching TRBD1. The CDR3 totals 13 residues. Germline trimming cut 5 bases from V and 7 bases from J; bases unmatched to any gene: 5. Germline V gene sequence: CDR1 SGHTA, CDR2 FQGNSA.

This chain joins TRBV29-1 and TRBJ1-1, with D unclear. Germline V gene lookup returns CDR1 SQVTM and CDR2 ANQGSEA. Trimming stripped 4 bases from V and 3 bases from J, with 6 bases between. This CDR3 region has 11 residues. The CDR3 loop reads CSVAVHTEAFF. The CDR3, as DNA: TGCAGCGTTGCGGTGCACACTGAAGCTTTCTTT.

This clone occurred a few times. V is TRBV7-9 and J is TRBJ1-1, with D perhaps matching TRBD1 (5 bases). The germline CDR1 and CDR2 sequences are SEHNR and FQNEAQ (reference sequence). The V end lost 5 bases, the J end lost 1 base, and 14 bases lay between the germline ends. There are 15 residues in the CDR3. The DNA of the CDR3 is TGTGCCAGCAGCCCTGGGGGGGGGTGGAACACTGAAGCTTTCTTT. Translating it yields CASSPGGGWNTEAFF.

The chain employs TRBV4-3 and TRBJ1-4, with TRBD1 matching over 7 bases. Per germline, CDR1 LGHNA and CDR2 YSLEER. V shed 1 base and J 10 bases; nucleotides not matched to a gene: 9. The CDR3 contains 15 residues. CDR3 DNA sequence: TGCGCCAGCAGCCAAGGTTCCGGGACAGTAGGAAAACTGTTTTTT. Translated, it gives CASSQGSGTVGKLFF.

J is TRBJ1-2 and V is TRBV6-2 or TRBV6-3, with TRBD1 matching 8 bases. From germline, CDR1 is MNHEY and CDR2 SVGEGT. V shed 5 bases, J shed 4 bases, and the junction held 12 bases outside the gene matches. This CDR3 comprises 16 residues. The CDR3 spells CASSAFRGRHGYGYTF. The DNA for the CDR3 is TGTGCCAGCAGTGCATTCAGGGGGCGACACGGCTATGGCTACACCTTC.

The chain employs TRBV30 and TRBJ1-5; D remains ambiguous. The CDR3 covers 13 residues. V lost 3 bases, J lost 4 bases, and 10 bases lay in between. The germline V gene has CDR1 GTSNPN and CDR2 SVGIG (reference sequence). The CDR3 nucleotides are TGTGCCTGGAGCCTAGAGAGAAATCAGCCCCAGCATTTT. As protein: CAWSLERNQPQHF. Using reference TRBV30 and TRBJ1-5 for the parts outside the CDR3, the full variable domain is SQTIHQWPATLVQPVGSPLSLECTVEGTSNPNLYWYRQAAGRGLQLLFYSVGIGQISSEVPQNLSASRPQDRQFILSSKKLLLSDSGFYLCAWSLERNQPQHFGDGTRLSIL.

This clone was observed once. The rearrangement links TRBV11-3 to TRBJ2-7; TRBD2 is a possible D gene (6 bases). Germline loops: CDR1 SGHNT, CDR2 YENEEA. The CDR3 contains 16 residues. Trimming removed 5 bases from V and 0 bases from J, with 17 bases in between. CDR3 residues: CASSPGGAGRSYEQYF. The CDR3 DNA follows: TGTGCCAGCAGCCCCGGCGGGGCAGGCCGCTCCTACGAGCAGTACTTC.

This chain joins TRBV5-1 and TRBJ1-2; the D gene is possibly TRBD1 (5 bases). Germline values: CDR1 SGHRS, CDR2 YFSETQ. V lost 4 bases and J lost 4, with 14 bases in between. The length of the CDR3 is 14 residues. CDR3 in amino acids: CASSPDGGSYGYTF. Here the CDR3 DNA reads TGCGCCAGCAGCCCGGACGGGGGTTCCTATGGCTACACCTTC.

This clone was observed a few times. V and J are TRBV19 and TRBJ1-5, with 10 bases matching TRBD1. J was trimmed by 5 bases and V by 3 bases; bases with no gene match: 1. This CDR3 region has 14 residues. In germline, CDR1 is LNHDA, CDR2 SQIVND (reference sequence). The CDR3 bases are TGTGCCAGTAGTATGACAGGGGGCTATCAGCCCCAGCATTTT. It encodes CASSMTGGYQPQHF. The variable domain in full, with the rest retrieved from reference TRBV19 and TRBJ1-5, is DGGITQSPKYLFRKEGQNVTLSCEQNLNHDAMYWYRQDPGQGLRLIYYSQIVNDFQKGDIAEGYSVSREKKESFPLTVTSAQKNPTAFYLCASSMTGGYQPQHFGDGTRLSIL.

The V gene is TRBV7-8, the J gene TRBJ2-7; D not resolved. Germline CDR1 and CDR2: SGHVS and FQNEAQ. The CDR3 is made up of 14 amino acids. Trimming stripped 5 bases from V and 1 base from J, with 12 bases between. The CDR3 sequence: CASSPLRNSYEQYF. The CDR3 bases are TGTGCCAGCAGCCCCTTGAGGAATTCCTACGAGCAGTACTTC.

The chain recombines TRBV7-9 with TRBJ1-3, with TRBD1 identical over 8 bases. The CDR3 sequence is 15 residues long. Germline V lookup: CDR1 SEHNR, CDR2 FQNEAQ (reference sequence). The V gene end was trimmed by 4 bases and the J gene end by 8 bases; junction bases not matched to a gene: 10. CDR3: CASSSPTQGVHTIYF. DNA of the CDR3: TGTGCCAGCAGCTCCCCCACACAGGGGGTACACACCATATATTTT.

The chain recombines TRBV29-1 with TRBJ1-4, with 8 nucleotides matching TRBD1. J was trimmed by 7 bases and V by 2 bases; bases with no gene match: 0. Germline V gene lookup returns CDR1 SQVTM and CDR2 ANQGSEA. The CDR3 has 12 amino acids. CDR3 region: CSVEQGAEKLFF. CDR3 coding DNA: TGCAGCGTTGAACAGGGGGCTGAAAAACTGTTTTTT. Filled out from reference TRBV29-1 and TRBJ1-4, the complete variable domain reads SAVISQKPSRDICQRGTSLTIQCQVDSQVTMMFWYRQQPGQSLTLIATANQGSEATYESGFVIDKFPISRPNLTFSTLTVSNMSPEDSSIYLCSVEQGAEKLFFGSGTQLSVL.

This chain connects TRBV25-1 to TRBJ1-3; TRBD1 agrees at 7 bases. This CDR3 has 13 residues. J was trimmed by 4 bases and V by 6 bases; bases with no gene match: 3. Germline CDR1 MGHDK, CDR2 SYGVNS. The CDR3 DNA reads as TGTGCCAGCAGGGGGACAGCAGGAAACACCATATATTTT. Amino acid sequence: CASRGTAGNTIYF.

This sequence joins TRBV19 and TRBJ1-1, with 9 nucleotides matching TRBD1. The junction had 3 bases not matched to a gene; V was cut back by 2 bases and J by 2 bases. CDR3 length: 15 amino acids. Germline values: CDR1 LNHDA, CDR2 SQIVND (reference sequence). The CDR3 here is CASSIWGQGNTEAFF. CDR3 bases: TGTGCCAGTAGTATATGGGGACAGGGTAACACTGAAGCTTTCTTT.

The gene calls are TRBV4-1 and TRBJ1-2; D remains unclear. The germline V gene has CDR1 MGHRA and CDR2 YSYEKL. There are 14 residues in the CDR3. Trimming took 3 bases from V and 2 from J, leaving 10 bases between them. The CDR3 loop is CASSQLVANYGYTF. In DNA, the CDR3 is TGCGCCAGCAGCCAGCTGGTGGCAAACTATGGCTACACCTTC.

The chain joins TRBV14 to TRBJ2-5, with 9 positions matching TRBD1. With 5 bases clipped from V and 7 bases from J, the junction kept 2 bases outside the gene matches. The length of the CDR3 is 12 residues. The germline CDR1 and CDR2 sequences are SGHDN and FVKESK. The CDR3 region is CASSTGGLTQYF. The CDR3, as DNA: TGTGCCAGCAGCACAGGGGGCCTGACCCAGTACTTC.

The V call is TRBV4-1, the J call TRBJ2-3; the D gene is possibly TRBD1 (6 bases). V lost 0 bases and J 6 bases, leaving 13 bases between the germline ends. There are 15 residues in the CDR3. In germline, CDR1 is MGHRA, CDR2 YSYEKL. The CDR3 bases are TGCGCCAGCAGCCAAGATAGGACAGATAGGGATACGCAGTATTTT. Encoded protein: CASSQDRTDRDTQYF.

J is TRBJ2-7 and V is TRBV29-1; TRBD1 matches at 8 bases. V lost 1 base to trimming and J lost 5 bases; unmatched junction nucleotides: 7. Looked up from germline, CDR1 is SQVTM and CDR2 is ANQGSEA. The CDR3 is made up of 14 amino acids. The CDR3 nucleotides are TGCAGCGTTGAAGTCGGACAGGGACGCGACGAGCAGTACTTC. This encodes CSVEVGQGRDEQYF.

This clone occurred a few times. This rearrangement joins TRBV19 to TRBJ1-2; no clear D. This CDR3 has 13 residues. CDR1 and CDR2 (germline): LNHDA, SQIVND (reference sequence). Deletions cut 7 bases from V and 7 bases from J, with 16 bases between. The chain's CDR3 is CASIPPSGVGYTF. As DNA, the CDR3 is TGTGCCAGTATTCCACCATCCGGGGTTGGCTACACCTTC.

This chain connects TRBV2 to TRBJ2-1, with unresolved D. The CDR3 totals 11 residues. The germline CDR1 and CDR2 sequences are SNHLY and FYNNEI. V shed 5 bases and J shed 9 bases, with 8 bases lying between them. The CDR3 here is CASSPVTEQFF. The DNA of the CDR3 is TGTGCCAGCAGTCCGGTTACTGAGCAGTTCTTC.

The J gene is TRBJ2-1, the V gene TRBV6-5, with D possibly TRBD1 on 6 matching bases. V was clipped by 7 bases and J by 7 bases, with 11 bases between them. Germline V lookup: CDR1 MNHEY, CDR2 SVGAGI. The CDR3 runs to 12 residues. In DNA form, the CDR3 reads TGTGCCAGCAACCGAGGGGGAAATGAGCAGTTCTTC. This gives the protein CASNRGGNEQFF.

The rearrangement uses TRBV9 and TRBJ1-4; D is uncertain. Per the germline V gene, CDR1 is SGDLS and CDR2 is YYNGEE. The CDR3 is made up of 14 amino acids. Deletions cut 3 bases from V and 5 bases from J, with 11 bases between. This CDR3 is CASSAGRWNEKLFF. In nucleotides, the CDR3 is TGTGCCAGCAGCGCCGGCAGGTGGAATGAAAAACTGTTTTTT.

V gene TRBV7-2 combines with J gene TRBJ2-1; TRBD2 aligns across 15 bases. V shed 5 bases and J 7 bases; nucleotides not matched to a gene: 3. The V gene's germline CDR1 is SGHTA and CDR2 FQGNSA. The CDR3 contains 15 residues. CDR3 in DNA: TGTGCCAGCAGCGTCGGGACTAGCGGGGGGAATGAGCAGTTCTTC. Its translation: CASSVGTSGGNEQFF.

The rearrangement joins TRBV2 to TRBJ2-7; 8 nucleotides line up with TRBD2. This CDR3 comprises 14 residues. Per the germline V gene, CDR1 is SNHLY and CDR2 is FYNNEI. V lost 7 bases to trimming and J lost 0 bases; unmatched junction nucleotides: 5. The CDR3 DNA sequence: TGTGCCAGCAAGGCCGGGACTAGCTCCTACGAGCAGTACTTC. This codes for CASKAGTSSYEQYF.